Shown below are 3 T cell receptor beta chains from a single sample sequenced in a study of blood T cell repertoires in COVID-19. The table came from immunoSEQ multiplex PCR; TCRdb's copy has only in-frame clones and leaves some out. This sample has about 160,000 clones, with about 85% found just once. The sequenced sample consisted of peripheral blood. The receptor set was obtained from a man aged 40-50 years with acute or convalescent COVID-19.

This rearrangement joins TRBV19 to TRBJ1-3; 8 bases fit TRBD1. The germline CDR1 and CDR2 sequences are LNHDA and SQIVND (reference sequence). Trimming took 4 bases from V and 0 from J; bases not matched to a gene: 5. This CDR3 comprises 16 residues. This CDR3 is CASSTDRANSGNTIYF. As DNA, the CDR3 is TGTGCCAGTAGTACGGACAGGGCAAACTCTGGAAACACCATATATTTT.

This clone has just a few counts. CDR3 DNA: TGTGCCTGGAGGGCCGGGGGGGACTATTTCTACGAGCAGTACTTC. This sequence encodes CAWRAGGDYFYEQYF. The chain combines TRBV30 with TRBJ2-7; the match to TRBD2 covers 8 bases. Germline assignment: CDR1 GTSNPN and CDR2 SVGIG (reference sequence). The CDR3 extends over 15 amino acids. Trimming at V came to 3 bases and at J to 3 bases, leaving 10 bases not matched to a gene.

The chain links TRBV2 to TRBJ2-2, with D possibly matching TRBD1 (5 bases). Germline V gives CDR1 SNHLY, CDR2 FYNNEI. The CDR3 covers 15 residues. Trimming left V 3 bases short and J 4 bases short, with 12 bases between. The CDR3, as DNA: TGTGCCAGCAGTGAGCAGGGTGGACCCACCGGGGAGCTGTTTTTT. The encoded protein is CASSEQGGPTGELFF.